This section outlines one T cell receptor (beta chain) sequence together with its context. Its antigen is not identified. This sample was included in a study of T cell responses to AZD1222 COVID-19 vaccine. Study findings and constraints: Clonal diversity may have been underestimated, and the donors were mostly white British, with more females than males. Just a handful of AZD1222 recipients tested seropositive at baseline. Spike was spanned by vaccine-associated CD4 TCRs, which were dominant at 160-218 and 743-854.

Data came from immunoSEQ multiplex PCR; TCRdb stores just in-frame clones and leaves some out. The sample comprises around 140,000 clones, about nine tenths of which are singletons, and approximately 5.4% rests with the top ten. The CDR3 contains 15 residues. Germline V gives CDR1 KGHSH, CDR2 LQKENI. V shed 2 bases and J shed 5 bases, with 13 bases lying between them. The rearrangement links TRBV18 to TRBJ1-5; TRBD1 might be the D (6 bases). The material sequenced was peripheral blood, taken on day 0 of AZD1222 vaccination. The TCR comes from an adult in good health. The CDR3 DNA follows: TGTGCCAGCTCACCAGGCCGGGACAACGATCAGCCCCAGCATTTT. This sequence encodes CASSPGRDNDQPQHF.